This entry lists 2 T cell receptor beta chains sequenced from one sample in a study of CD8 T cells in Susac syndrome. Random hexamers served to reverse transcribe about 0.5 to 1 ug RNA. Each CDR3 protein gets one entry after TCRdb re-called the immunoSEQ multiplex PCR reads with MiXCR. The top ten clones hold approximately 0.92% of a sample with about 81,000 distinct CDR3 sequences, around 94% of them seen once. Input material: CD8+ T cells from PBMCs. The receptors stem from a human donor with Susac syndrome.

The J gene is TRBJ1-4, the V gene TRBV20-1; weak D call: TRBD1 (5 bases). The CDR3 consists of 14 residues. V was cut by 6 bases and J by 7 bases, with 18 bases left in between. Germline lookup yields CDR1 DFQATT and CDR2 SNEGSKA (reference sequence). The CDR3 DNA is TGCAGTGCGAGGGGCCCGGACGTGGGTGAAAAACTGTTTTTT. This sequence encodes CSARGPDVGEKLFF.

The chain links TRBV7-9 to TRBJ2-7; 7 bases match TRBD2. J lost 3 bases, V lost 4 bases, and 3 bases had no gene match. The germline CDR1 and CDR2 sequences are SEHNR and FQNEAQ (reference sequence). The CDR3 is 13 amino acids. This CDR3 is CASSSSGRYEQYF. The CDR3 DNA follows: TGTGCCAGCAGCTCTAGCGGACGCTACGAGCAGTACTTC.